Below are 3 T cell receptor beta chains sequenced from a single sample in a study of regulatory T cells in long-lasting Graves disease. Researchers made TCR beta libraries by using iRepertoire HTBI primers and running Arm-PCR on CDR3 regions. TCRdb called the multiplex PCR reads again in MiXCR, with one record for every CDR3 protein. The sample shows 400,000 to 450,000 distinct CDR3 sequences, about 20% of them seen only once. Time point meaning: persistent/refractory GD, antithyroid drugs over 5 years with positive TRAb. Isolated PBMC RNA provided the starting material for the TCR library. The sequenced sample was peripheral blood mononuclear cells (PBMCs), obtained when the disease was refractory, from a patient treated with antithyroid drugs. The receptors were sampled from a female donor with Graves disease.

This clonotype was counted between two and nine times. V usage is TRBV25-1 and J usage is TRBJ2-1, with 9 bases that match TRBD1. CDR3 size: 15 residues. The germline V gene encodes CDR1 MGHDK and CDR2 SYGVNS. J was trimmed by 5 bases and V by 2 bases; bases with no gene match: 4. This CDR3 reads CASSEGQGKHNEQFF. CDR3 sequence (DNA): TGTGCCAGCAGTGAAGGACAGGGGAAACACAATGAGCAGTTCTTC.

The gene calls are TRBV6-2 or TRBV6-3 and TRBJ2-7, with 10 bases matching TRBD2. Germline V CDR1 and CDR2: MNHEY, SVGEGT. This CDR3 region has 19 residues. J was trimmed by 4 bases and V by 0 bases; bases with no gene match: 15. CDR3 bases: TGTGCCAGCAGTTACTCAGGAGCGGGAGGGCCGCTGGTCGGATACGAGCAGTACTTC. Translation gives CASSYSGAGGPLVGYEQYF.

This chain links TRBV12-3 or TRBV12-4 with TRBJ2-7, with 8 bases identical to TRBD2. J lost 3 bases, V lost 1 base, and 5 bases had no gene match. The length of the CDR3 is 15 residues. CDR3 amino acids: CASSLGPGGVYEQYF. CDR3 bases: TGTGCCAGCAGTTTAGGCCCGGGGGGGGTCTACGAGCAGTACTTC.